Following are 13 T cell receptor beta chains from one sample sequenced in a study of shared clonotypes between healthy human individuals (dated by TCRdb to about 2020). The library relied on the immunoSEQ multiplex PCR assay. Imported from immuneACCESS, the table was reduced by TCRdb to in-frame sequences with V and J called. These copies leave out some clones; in studies compared against another copy, an unresolved V gene accounts for under half, and the cause of the remainder is not known. The sample profile shows some 2,100,000 clones; more than 90% of them were found once. Roughly 0.13% of the sample goes to the ten largest clones. The sequenced material came from naive CD4+ T cells sorted from blood. This specimen's cell subset or site label, per the study, means: CD45RA+ positively selected. These receptors were taken from a man younger than 30 in good health.

The V gene is TRBV2, the J gene TRBJ1-6; D is unclear. The CDR3 extends over 11 amino acids. Trimming cost V 5 bases and J 7 bases, with 3 bases left between them. Germline CDR1 and CDR2: SNHLY and FYNNEI. The CDR3 DNA is TGTGCCAGCAGTTCCAATTCACCCCTCCACTTT. Translation gives CASSSNSPLHF.

Comment on this clone: Other DNA sequences of this sample code for an identical CDR3. The V and J genes are TRBV18 and TRBJ1-1; possible D gene TRBD1, 6 bases. Germline assignment: CDR1 KGHSH and CDR2 LQKENI. The CDR3 consists of 13 residues. Trimming stripped 6 bases from V and 0 bases from J, with 8 bases between. The CDR3 here is CASSQGMNTEAFF. In DNA form, the CDR3 reads TGTGCCAGCTCCCAGGGGATGAACACTGAAGCTTTCTTT.

Concerning this clone: This same CDR3 is encoded by further DNA sequences in the sample. The genes are TRBV30 and TRBJ2-1; possibly TRBD2 for D (6 bases). Germline V lookup: CDR1 GTSNPN, CDR2 SVGIG (reference sequence). Trimming pared 0 bases from V and 6 bases from J, leaving 9 bases between. This CDR3 is 13 amino acids long. The CDR3 loop is CAWSVRRGNEQFF. CDR3 sequence (DNA): TGTGCCTGGAGTGTGAGGCGGGGCAATGAGCAGTTCTTC.

The J gene is TRBJ2-7, the V gene TRBV5-5, with D perhaps matching TRBD1 (6 bases). CDR1 is SGHKS, CDR2 YYEKEE, per germline (reference sequence). CDR3 size: 13 residues. The V and J ends lost 4 bases and 3 bases respectively, with 11 bases between them. The CDR3 DNA reads TGTGCCAGCAGCCGATGGACAGACTACGAGCAGTACTTC. Protein sequence: CASSRWTDYEQYF. Complete variable domain (other parts from reference TRBV5-5 and TRBJ2-7): DAGVTQSPTHLIKTRGQQVTLRCSPISGHKSVSWYQQVLGQGPQFIFQYYEKEERGRGNFPDRFSARQFPNYSSELNVNALLLGDSALYLCASSRWTDYEQYFGPGTRLTVT.

As to this clone: The identical CDR3 is also encoded by other nucleotide sequences in the sample. The chain is built from TRBV18 and TRBJ2-7; TRBD1 matches 7 bases. CDR1 and CDR2 from the germline V gene are KGHSH and LQKENI. Trimming at V came to 0 bases and at J to 3 bases, leaving 2 bases not matched to a gene. The CDR3 has 14 residues. The CDR3 coding sequence is TGTGCCAGCTCACCACCGGGACAGTTCTACGAGCAGTACTTC. Protein sequence: CASSPPGQFYEQYF.

The chain links TRBV7-2 to TRBJ2-7, with a weak D call TRBD1 (6 bases). This CDR3 comprises 10 residues. Between the trimmed V and J ends, which lost 11 bases and 3 bases, there was a span of 8 bases. Germline V lookup: CDR1 SGHTA, CDR2 FQGNSA. CDR3 amino acids: CARDNYEQYF. CDR3 coding DNA: TGTGCCCGGGACAACTACGAGCAGTACTTC.

The chain has TRBV28 and TRBJ2-7; no reliable D call. V lost 6 bases and J 2 bases, leaving 14 bases between the germline ends. CDR3 length: 14 amino acids. In germline, CDR1 is MDHEN, CDR2 SYDVKM. This CDR3 reads CASSLISVAYEQYF. The CDR3 bases are TGTGCCAGCAGCTTAATAAGCGTTGCCTACGAGCAGTACTTC.

The V and J genes are TRBV15 and TRBJ2-3, with D tentatively TRBD1 (5 bases). The CDR3 is 14 amino acids. CDR1 is LNHNV and CDR2 is YYDKDF in the germline V gene (reference sequence). V was clipped by 4 bases and J by 3 bases, with 11 bases between them. CDR3 coding DNA: TGTGCCACCAGCAAACCAGGGTATACAGATACGCAGTATTTT. Its translation: CATSKPGYTDTQYF.

This sequence joins TRBV2 and TRBJ1-2; D remains unclear. The CDR3 has 16 residues. The germline gives CDR1 SNHLY, CDR2 FYNNEI. V dropped 6 bases and J dropped 4 bases, with 21 bases sitting between them. The CDR3 here is CASREISGTIGYGYTF. The DNA of the CDR3 is TGTGCCAGCAGGGAGATCTCGGGTACAATTGGCTATGGCTACACCTTC.

The V call is TRBV7-9, the J call TRBJ1-1; D is unclear. V dropped 5 bases and J dropped 2 bases, with 9 bases sitting between them. Looked up from germline, CDR1 is SEHNR and CDR2 is FQNEAQ (reference sequence). This CDR3 has 13 amino acids. The CDR3 reads CASSQTANTEAFF. The CDR3 DNA reads TGTGCCAGCAGCCAAACAGCTAACACTGAAGCTTTCTTT.

This sequence joins TRBV6-1 and TRBJ2-3; D gene ambiguous. V lost 4 bases and J lost 0, with 11 bases in between. Germline CDR1 MNHNS, CDR2 SASEGT. The CDR3 totals 15 residues. CDR3 amino acids: CASSASLPSTDTQYF. The CDR3 DNA follows: TGTGCCAGCAGTGCAAGCCTACCTAGCACAGATACGCAGTATTTT.

The rearrangement links TRBV29-1 to TRBJ1-6, with D perhaps TRBD1 (6 bases). This CDR3 comprises 13 residues. Germline lookup yields CDR1 SQVTM and CDR2 ANQGSEA. V lost 6 bases, J lost 7 bases, and 13 bases lay in between. The CDR3 DNA sequence: TGCAGCGTCCTGGCGGGGGGCAATTCACCCCTCCACTTT. Its translation: CSVLAGGNSPLHF. The complete variable domain, with remaining parts taken from reference TRBV29-1 and TRBJ1-6, reads SAVISQKPSRDICQRGTSLTIQCQVDSQVTMMFWYRQQPGQSLTLIATANQGSEATYESGFVIDKFPISRPNLTFSTLTVSNMSPEDSSIYLCSVLAGGNSPLHFGNGTRLTVT.

The gene calls are TRBV7-9 and TRBJ2-1; the match to TRBD2 covers 13 bases. The CDR3 runs to 18 residues. The V segment lost 0 bases and the J segment 10 bases; nucleotides outside the gene matches: 12. Germline V gene data show CDR1 as SEHNR and CDR2 as FQNEAQ (reference sequence). CDR3 nucleotides: TGTGCCAGCAGCTTAGCGTCCCCCCGACTAGCGGGAGGCTGGGAGCAGTTCTTC. This encodes CASSLASPRLAGGWEQFF.